A single sample is the source of the 10 T cell receptor beta chains below, sequenced in a study of cytomegalovirus exposure and HLA in healthy donors. Primers included in the PCR were 60 Vbeta and 13 Jbeta primers. The method was immunoSEQ multiplex PCR; TCRdb's version includes in-frame clones alone and lacks a portion of them. The sample holds some 170,000 clones, 81% seen once. The sequenced sample consisted of PBMCs. These TCRs come from a woman aged 18-30 years in good health and CMV-seropositive.

The chain couples TRBV18 to TRBJ2-3; 9 nucleotides agree with TRBD1. V gave up 3 bases and J gave up 3 bases; unmatched junction bases: 4. Germline V lookup: CDR1 KGHSH, CDR2 LQKENI. The CDR3 has 15 amino acids. CDR3 protein: CASSPAGQGTDTQYF. Here the CDR3 DNA reads TGTGCCAGCTCACCCGCGGGACAGGGAACAGATACGCAGTATTTT.

J is TRBJ1-5 and V is TRBV6-1; the D is unclear. This CDR3 has 14 residues. Germline CDR1 and CDR2: MNHNS and SASEGT. Trimming left V 2 bases short and J 4 bases short, with 9 bases between. The CDR3 here is CASSERGVNQPQHF. The CDR3 region has the DNA TGTGCCAGCAGTGAAAGAGGCGTTAATCAGCCCCAGCATTTT.

CDR3 residues: CSASDRLEAFF. The CDR3 nucleotides are TGCAGTGCCTCGGACAGGCTCGAAGCTTTCTTT. This chain joins TRBV20-1 and TRBJ1-1; 7 bases align to TRBD1. V shed 6 bases, J shed 8 bases, and the junction held 6 bases outside the gene matches. This CDR3 has 11 amino acids. Germline assignment: CDR1 DFQATT and CDR2 SNEGSKA (reference sequence).

This clone was found once. The CDR3 loop reads CASSSRQSSGNTIYF. The CDR3 DNA follows: TGTGCCAGCAGTTCCCGACAGAGCTCTGGAAACACCATATATTTT. This rearrangement joins TRBV27 to TRBJ1-3; tentative D call: TRBD1 (5 bases). CDR3 length: 15 residues. Germline loops: CDR1 MNHEY, CDR2 SMNVEV (reference sequence). V was pared by 4 bases and J by 0 bases, with 10 bases between.

This sequence joins TRBV6-1 and TRBJ1-1; 7 nucleotides line up with TRBD1. Germline assignment: CDR1 MNHNS and CDR2 SASEGT. The V and J ends lost 3 bases and 11 bases, in that order; junction bases with no gene match: 15. CDR3 size: 15 residues. This chain's CDR3 is CASSEPTGVAVDAFF. CDR3 DNA sequence: TGTGCCAGCAGTGAGCCCACAGGGGTGGCAGTCGACGCTTTCTTT.

The gene calls are TRBV28 and TRBJ1-1; tentatively, D is TRBD1 (5 bases). Germline CDR1 reads MDHEN; CDR2 reads SYDVKM. The CDR3 runs to 11 residues. V was pared by 1 base and J by 13 bases, with 10 bases between. CDR3 loop: CASSLLGPGFF. CDR3 nucleotide sequence: TGTGCCAGCAGTTTATTGGGGCCGGGTTTCTTT.

The DNA of the CDR3 is TGTGCCAGCAGCTCGGGCGGGACAGGGTTCCACGAGCAGTACTTC. Protein: CASSSGGTGFHEQYF. V is TRBV5-8 and J is TRBJ2-7, with 9 bases identical to TRBD1. The CDR3 extends over 15 amino acids. J lost 5 bases, V lost 3 bases, and 9 bases had no gene match. In germline, CDR1 is SGHTS, CDR2 YDEGEE. The variable domain in full, completed from reference TRBV5-8 and TRBJ2-7, reads EAGVTQSPTHLIKTRGQQATLRCSPISGHTSVYWYQQALGLGLQFLLWYDEGEERNRGNFPPRFSGRQFPNYSSELNVNALELEDSALYLCASSSGGTGFHEQYFGPGTRLTVT.

The CDR3 spells CASKGTKTPTRGHNEQFF. In DNA, the CDR3 is TGTGCCAGCAAAGGGACAAAAACACCAACCAGGGGTCACAATGAGCAGTTCTTC. V is TRBV2 and J is TRBJ2-1; the D gene is possibly TRBD1 (6 bases). Trimming took 7 bases from V and 5 from J, leaving 27 bases between them. The CDR3 is 18 amino acids. CDR1 and CDR2 (germline): SNHLY, FYNNEI. Full variable domain (missing parts from reference TRBV2 and TRBJ2-1): EPEVTQTPSHQVTQMGQEVILRCVPISNHLYFYWYRQILGQKVEFLVSFYNNEISEKSEIFDDQFSVERPDGSNFTLKIRSTKLEDSAMYFCASKGTKTPTRGHNEQFFGPGTRLTVL.

This clone is a singleton in its sample. The rearrangement uses TRBV27 and TRBJ1-5; unclear D gene. This CDR3 has 15 amino acids. Germline V lookup: CDR1 MNHEY, CDR2 SMNVEV (reference sequence). Trimming left V 0 bases short and J 4 bases short, with 10 bases between. The CDR3 reads CASSLSVAVNQPQHF. In nucleotides, the CDR3 is TGTGCCAGCAGTTTATCTGTCGCAGTAAATCAGCCCCAGCATTTT.

The chain combines TRBV5-1 with TRBJ2-7; 8 bases map to TRBD2. Per germline, CDR1 SGHRS and CDR2 YFSETQ. Trimming at V came to 5 bases and at J to 6 bases, leaving 13 bases not matched to a gene. The CDR3 runs to 15 residues. Here the CDR3 reads CASRSRGGSRGEQYF. CDR3 coding DNA: TGCGCCAGCAGGTCCCGGGGGGGTTCGAGAGGCGAGCAGTACTTC.